The 17 T cell receptor beta chains below all came from one sample that was sequenced in a study of T cell responses to AZD1222 COVID-19 vaccine. Sequencing used immunoSEQ multiplex PCR; TCRdb keeps in-frame clones, though not all of them. The sample includes fewer than 200,000 clones, 80% to 90% of them seen just once. Sample: peripheral blood, taken 28 days after the second AZD1222 dose. The source of these receptors is an adult who received the AZD1222 COVID-19 vaccine.

The chain carries TRBV28 and TRBJ2-1; D is ambiguous. The CDR3 spans 14 residues. Germline CDR1 and CDR2: MDHEN and SYDVKM. V lost 5 bases and J lost 6, with 14 bases in between. The CDR3 DNA reads TGTGCCAGCAGTCCGACGGGTGCGGTCAATGAGCAGTTCTTC. Its translation: CASSPTGAVNEQFF.

The chain has TRBV18 and TRBJ2-3, with TRBD1 matching 7 bases. Trimming at V came to 0 bases and at J to 2 bases, leaving 5 bases not matched to a gene. Germline V lookup: CDR1 KGHSH, CDR2 LQKENI. This CDR3 region has 16 residues. The CDR3 DNA reads TGTGCCAGCTCACCACCGACAGGGACCTACACAGATACGCAGTATTTT. This gives the protein CASSPPTGTYTDTQYF.

J is TRBJ1-1 and V is TRBV30; tentative D call: TRBD1 (5 bases). Germline V gene lookup returns CDR1 GTSNPN and CDR2 SVGIG (reference sequence). Trimming left V 2 bases short and J 4 bases short, with 14 bases between. The CDR3 has 14 residues. Written as DNA, the CDR3 is TGTGCCTGGAGTCTCTTCAGGGTGGCCACTGAAGCTTTCTTT. This translates into CAWSLFRVATEAFF.

The V and J genes are TRBV3-1 (or the pseudogene TRBV3-2) and TRBJ2-1, with a possible D match to TRBD1 (5 bases). Germline values: CDR1 LGHDT, CDR2 YNNKEL (reference sequence). The CDR3 covers 16 residues. V was shortened by 6 bases and J by 1 base, with 16 bases between the two germline ends. CDR3 in amino acids: CASSSRATVSYNEQFF. The DNA for the CDR3 is TGTGCCAGCAGTTCCCGCGCGACAGTTTCCTACAATGAGCAGTTCTTC.

This chain joins TRBV12-5 and TRBJ1-2, with TRBD1 as a possible D gene (5 bases). This CDR3 comprises 16 residues. Germline V gene sequence: CDR1 LGHNT, CDR2 FRNRAP. The V end was cut by 0 bases, the J end by 2 bases, with 13 bases between. CDR3 residues: CASGLVGAGQNYGYTF. The DNA for the CDR3 is TGTGCTAGTGGTTTGGTTGGGGCAGGGCAGAACTATGGCTACACCTTC.

The CDR3 DNA reads TGTGCCAGCAGCCCGTTAACTACGAGGTTGGCGTACACGCAGTATTTT. This translates into CASSPLTTRLAYTQYF. The chain is built from TRBV7-6 and TRBJ2-3; D is ambiguous. This CDR3 contains 16 residues. Germline CDR1 reads SGHVS; CDR2 reads FNYEAQ. V lost 5 bases to trimming and J lost 9 bases, with 24 bases between them.

The V gene is TRBV7-6, the J gene TRBJ1-5; a weak D match, TRBD1 (6 bases). The V gene lost 3 bases and the J gene lost 7 bases, with 16 bases spanning the gap. Looked up from germline, CDR1 is SGHVS and CDR2 is FNYEAQ. This CDR3 is built from 15 residues. The CDR3 DNA is TGTGCCAGCAGCTTGCGGGCAGGGGAGGACCAGCCCCAGCATTTT. Translated, it gives CASSLRAGEDQPQHF.

This chain connects TRBV6-1 to TRBJ2-3; D is uncertain. CDR3 length: 11 amino acids. Trimming took 3 bases from V and 9 from J, leaving 7 bases between them. The V gene's germline CDR1 is MNHNS and CDR2 SASEGT. The CDR3 nucleotides read TGTGCCAGCAGTGACATCGGCACGCAGTATTTT. It yields the protein CASSDIGTQYF.

The CDR3 DNA is TGTGCCAGCAGTTTGGGCAAATCGGAAAAACTGTTTTTT. As protein: CASSLGKSEKLFF. The V and J genes are TRBV12-3 or TRBV12-4 and TRBJ1-4, with D unclear. V lost 3 bases and J 8 bases, leaving 10 bases between the germline ends. This CDR3 region has 13 residues.

The gene calls are TRBV10-3 and TRBJ2-7; no clear D gene. V was pared by 4 bases and J by 1 base, with 2 bases between. Germline-derived CDR1 and CDR2 are ENHRY and SYGVKD. The CDR3 is 11 amino acids. CDR3 in amino acids: CAISASYEQYF. The CDR3 DNA is TGTGCCATCAGTGCGTCCTACGAGCAGTACTTC.

The chain carries TRBV21-1 and TRBJ2-2. TRBV21-1 is reported as a pseudogene. This CDR3 contains 12 residues. CDR3 residues: CASRTNTGELFF. The CDR3 DNA reads TGTGCCAGCAGGACGAACACCGGGGAGCTGTTTTTT.

The chain couples TRBV5-1 to TRBJ2-3, with 9 bases identical to TRBD2. Per the germline V gene, CDR1 is SGHRS and CDR2 is YFSETQ. This CDR3 comprises 16 residues. After removal of 4 bases from V and 6 bases from J, the junction contained 12 bases not matched to a gene. The DNA of the CDR3 is TGCGCCAGCAGCCCCGGTGGTAGCGGGGGTGCTGATACGCAGTATTTT. It specifies CASSPGGSGGADTQYF.

This clone is a singleton in its sample. The J gene is TRBJ1-2, the V gene TRBV6-1, with D tentatively TRBD1 (5 bases). In germline, CDR1 is MNHNS, CDR2 SASEGT. V was trimmed by 1 base and J by 6 bases, leaving 18 bases between them. The length of the CDR3 is 16 residues. The CDR3 loop reads CASSEVGERGVDGYTF. CDR3 DNA: TGTGCCAGCAGTGAAGTAGGGGAAAGAGGGGTGGATGGCTACACCTTC.

The V and J genes are TRBV6-6 and TRBJ2-1, with 7 bases that match TRBD2. CDR1 MNHNY and CDR2 SVGAGI come from the germline V gene (reference sequence). The V segment lost 3 bases and the J segment 5 bases; nucleotides outside the gene matches: 4. CDR3 length: 14 residues. This CDR3 is CASSYEGRDNEQFF. As DNA, the CDR3 is TGTGCCAGCAGTTATGAGGGGAGGGACAATGAGCAGTTCTTC.

As for this clone: The junction and the germline gene differ at one end; a read error may be behind it. This rearrangement joins TRBV9 to TRBJ2-3, with D uncertain. This CDR3 has 13 amino acids. Germline-derived CDR1 and CDR2 are SGDLS and YYNGEE. The CDR3 is CASSVVPKDPPSF. DNA for the CDR3: TGTGCCAGCAGCGTAGTTCCAAAGGATCCCCCTAGTTTT. Supplemented by reference TRBV9 and TRBJ2-3, the full variable domain reads DSGVTQTPKHLITATGQRVTLRCSPRSGDLSVYWYQQSLDQGLQFLIQYYNGEERAKGNILERFSAQQFPDLHSELNLSSLELGDSALYFCASSVVPKDPPSFGPGTRLTVL.

The chain's CDR3 is CASSSGQVTYEQYF. CDR3 DNA: TGTGCCAGCAGCTCCGGACAGGTTACCTACGAGCAGTACTTC. The V call is TRBV28, the J call TRBJ2-7; 7 bases are shared with TRBD1. Germline-derived CDR1 and CDR2 are MDHEN and SYDVKM. V was pared by 6 bases and J by 2 bases, with 7 bases of the junction left unmatched. The CDR3 covers 14 residues.

The chain is built from TRBV3-1 (or the pseudogene TRBV3-2) and TRBJ2-3; no firm D call. V was cut by 0 bases and J by 2 bases, with 12 bases left in between. CDR3 length: 16 residues. Germline-derived CDR1 and CDR2 are LGHDT and YNNKEL (reference sequence). CDR3: CASSQDPSVLTDTQYF. CDR3 bases: TGTGCCAGCAGCCAAGATCCCAGCGTACTCACAGATACGCAGTATTTT.